These 21 T cell receptor beta chains originate from one sample sequenced in a study of blood T cell repertoires in COVID-19. Sequencing was performed with immunoSEQ multiplex PCR; in TCRdb, only in-frame clones are kept and a portion is missing. The sample contains about 140,000 clones, 87% of which appear only once. Sequenced: peripheral blood. The receptors shown here come from a man aged 50-59 years who had recovered from COVID-19.

V and J are TRBV7-6 and TRBJ1-1; possible D gene TRBD1, 6 bases. Deletions cut 0 bases from V and 5 bases from J, with 13 bases between. Germline V gene lookup returns CDR1 SGHVS and CDR2 FNYEAQ. The CDR3 runs to 15 residues. The CDR3 DNA follows: TGTGCCAGCAGCTTAGCGGGGGGGGCGAGGACTGAAGCTTTCTTT. Residues: CASSLAGGARTEAFF. Complete variable domain (other parts from reference TRBV7-6 and TRBJ1-1): GAGVSQSPRYKVTKRGQDVALRCDPISGHVSLYWYRQALGQGPEFLTYFNYEAQQDKSGLPNDRFSAERPEGSISTLTIQRTEQRDSAMYRCASSLAGGARTEAFFGQGTRLTVV.

This clone occurred once. The chain employs TRBV19 and TRBJ2-1, with a possible D match to TRBD2 (5 bases). Germline values: CDR1 LNHDA, CDR2 SQIVND (reference sequence). The germline V and J ends were trimmed by 3 bases and 4 bases, with 10 bases remaining between them. This CDR3 has 14 residues. The CDR3 DNA reads TGTGCCAGTAGTATTGACGGGGAGTACAATGAGCAGTTCTTC. This codes for CASSIDGEYNEQFF.

The chain uses TRBV11-2 and TRBJ1-2, with a tentative D call TRBD1 (5 bases). The V gene lost 1 base and the J gene lost 6 bases, with 9 bases spanning the gap. The germline gives CDR1 SGHAT, CDR2 FQNNGV. This CDR3 is built from 13 residues. The CDR3 reads CASSLGGADGYTF. CDR3 DNA sequence: TGTGCCAGCAGCTTAGGTGGGGCCGATGGCTACACCTTC.

V gene TRBV6-4 combines with J gene TRBJ2-1; 8 nucleotides align to TRBD1. Germline values: CDR1 MRHNA, CDR2 SNTAGT. V shed 4 bases, J shed 4 bases, and the junction held 3 bases outside the gene matches. CDR3 length: 14 amino acids. The CDR3 nucleotides read TGTGCCAGCAGTGCAGGGGGCGCGTACAATGAGCAGTTCTTC. This encodes CASSAGGAYNEQFF.

The CDR3: CASSEERGGTDTQYF. In nucleotides, the CDR3 is TGTGCCAGCAGCGAGGAGCGGGGGGGCACAGATACGCAGTATTTT. This chain connects TRBV5-4 to TRBJ2-3, with 9 bases matching TRBD2. The length of the CDR3 is 15 residues. Germline trimming cut 4 bases from V and 1 base from J; bases unmatched to any gene: 4. Germline V gives CDR1 SGHNT, CDR2 YYREEE (reference sequence).

This chain uses TRBV2 with TRBJ1-6; D not certain. Germline V gene lookup returns CDR1 SNHLY and CDR2 FYNNEI. This CDR3 is 11 amino acids long. Trimming left V 7 bases short and J 7 bases short, with 5 bases between. The CDR3 loop is CASTPNSPLHF. CDR3 nucleotides: TGTGCCAGCACCCCGAATTCACCCCTCCACTTT.

The chain has TRBV19 and TRBJ2-1, with D tentatively TRBD2 (5 bases). This CDR3 comprises 12 residues. From germline, CDR1 is LNHDA and CDR2 SQIVND (reference sequence). The V end was cut by 4 bases, the J end by 12 bases, with 13 bases between. The CDR3 protein is CASSSSSSRQFF. In DNA, the CDR3 is TGTGCCAGTAGTAGCTCTAGCAGTCGGCAGTTCTTC.

The chain recombines TRBV19 with TRBJ2-7; 7 bases align to TRBD1. This CDR3 contains 16 residues. Trimming removed 4 bases from V and 3 bases from J; junction bases left unmatched: 12. Germline CDR1 and CDR2: LNHDA and SQIVND (reference sequence). The CDR3 sequence is CASSRAGGQSNYEQYF. In nucleotides, the CDR3 is TGTGCCAGTAGTAGGGCTGGGGGACAGTCGAACTACGAGCAGTACTTC.

The chain uses TRBV6-2 or TRBV6-3 and TRBJ1-1; D gene ambiguous. The V gene's germline CDR1 is MNHEY and CDR2 SVGEGT. V was clipped by 0 bases and J by 0 bases, with 5 bases between them. The length of the CDR3 is 14 residues. The CDR3 nucleotides are TGTGCCAGCAGTTACTCGTTTATGAACACTGAAGCTTTCTTT. Translation: CASSYSFMNTEAFF.

J is TRBJ1-6 and V is TRBV6-2 or TRBV6-3; D gene unclear. This CDR3 has 14 amino acids. Germline-derived CDR1 and CDR2 are MNHEY and SVGEGT. Trimming took off 0 bases at V and 6 bases at J, with 6 bases between the two ends. The CDR3 spells CASSYSASNSPLHF. The CDR3 DNA is TGTGCCAGCAGTTACTCGGCCAGTAATTCACCCCTCCACTTT.

The chain links TRBV6-5 to TRBJ2-2; TRBD2 is a possible D gene (7 bases). The CDR3 contains 15 residues. Germline values: CDR1 MNHEY, CDR2 SVGAGI. V was clipped by 2 bases and J by 3 bases, with 10 bases between them. The CDR3 is CASSYQGRDTGELFF. CDR3 coding DNA: TGTGCCAGCAGTTACCAGGGGAGGGACACCGGGGAGCTGTTTTTT.

V and J are TRBV18 and TRBJ2-2; 7 nucleotides agree with TRBD1. With V trimmed by 4 bases and J by 0 bases, 2 bases remained unmatched. The CDR3 length is 15 residues. CDR1 KGHSH and CDR2 LQKENI come from the germline V gene. The CDR3 DNA reads as TGTGCCAGCTCACGAGGGGGCGCGAACACCGGGGAGCTGTTTTTT. The encoded protein is CASSRGGANTGELFF.

This clone appeared a single time. This sequence joins TRBV4-3 and TRBJ1-2; D might be TRBD1 (6 bases). This CDR3 spans 13 amino acids. Per the germline V gene, CDR1 is LGHNA and CDR2 is YSLEER. V lost 1 base and J lost 8, with 11 bases in between. CDR3 in amino acids: CASSQVDRLGYTF. CDR3 bases: TGCGCCAGCAGCCAAGTTGACAGGCTGGGCTACACCTTC.

The chain carries TRBV2 and TRBJ1-3, with D unclear. CDR3 length: 11 amino acids. Germline CDR1 is SNHLY and CDR2 is FYNNEI. V gave up 6 bases and J gave up 5 bases, with 5 bases separating them. The CDR3, as DNA: TGTGCCAGCAGCCCCAGAAACACCATATATTTT. It codes for CASSPRNTIYF.

The J gene is TRBJ2-7, the V gene TRBV5-1; no definite D call. V shed 4 bases and J shed 4 bases, with 9 bases lying between them. CDR1 SGHRS and CDR2 YFSETQ come from the germline V gene. The CDR3 runs 12 residues. The CDR3 coding sequence is TGCGCCAGCAGCCGTGAAGCTTACGAGCAGTACTTC. It encodes CASSREAYEQYF. Based on the CDR3 plus reference TRBV5-1 and TRBJ2-7, the full variable domain is KAGVTQTPRYLIKTRGQQVTLSCSPISGHRSVSWYQQTPGQGLQFLFEYFSETQRNKGNFPGRFSGRQFSNSRSEMNVSTLELGDSALYLCASSREAYEQYFGPGTRLTVT.

This sequence joins TRBV19 and TRBJ1-1, with D unresolved. This CDR3 comprises 15 residues. In germline, CDR1 is LNHDA, CDR2 SQIVND (reference sequence). V gave up 6 bases and J gave up 5 bases, with 19 bases separating them. The CDR3 protein is CASRYSPLSVTEAFF. For the CDR3, the DNA is TGTGCCAGTAGATATTCCCCCCTTTCGGTTACTGAAGCTTTCTTT.

V and J are TRBV7-3 and TRBJ2-3; D not certain. The ends were cut back, 1 base at V and 4 bases at J, with 21 bases in the middle. Germline V gene data show CDR1 as SGHTA and CDR2 as FQGTGA. The CDR3 has 18 residues. For the CDR3, the DNA is TGTGCCAGCAGCTTAAAACCCCAGCCAGCGCGATGGGCAGATACGCAGTATTTT. This gives the protein CASSLKPQPARWADTQYF.

CDR3 loop: CASSLEGTGFGGYTF. DNA for the CDR3: TGCGCCAGCAGCTTGGAAGGGACAGGGTTTGGTGGCTACACCTTC. This chain joins TRBV5-1 and TRBJ1-2, with 9 positions matching TRBD1. CDR1 is SGHRS, CDR2 YFSETQ, per germline. CDR3 length equals 15 residues. J gave up 7 bases and V 0 bases, and 7 bases lay outside the gene matches.

This chain uses TRBV5-1 with TRBJ2-1; possibly TRBD2 for D (6 bases). Germline V gives CDR1 SGHRS, CDR2 YFSETQ. The V end was cut by 2 bases, the J end by 7 bases, with 10 bases between. The CDR3 has 13 amino acids. The CDR3 loop is CASSFGGLNEQFF. The CDR3 nucleotides are TGCGCCAGCAGCTTCGGGGGATTAAATGAGCAGTTCTTC.

The V and J genes are TRBV30 and TRBJ1-4; D ambiguous. The CDR3 extends over 16 amino acids. The germline V and J ends were trimmed by 1 base and 0 bases, with 12 bases remaining between them. Per the germline V gene, CDR1 is GTSNPN and CDR2 is SVGIG (reference sequence). CDR3 amino acids: CAWSASRVATNEKLFF. The CDR3, as DNA: TGTGCCTGGAGTGCTTCGAGAGTAGCAACTAATGAAAAACTGTTTTTT.

This clone was picked up one time. The J gene is TRBJ1-1, the V gene TRBV18; D not resolved. The V and J ends lost 0 bases and 2 bases respectively, with 7 bases between them. Looked up from germline, CDR1 is KGHSH and CDR2 is LQKENI. The CDR3 extends over 14 amino acids. In DNA, the CDR3 is TGTGCCAGCTCACCACCACTTGATAACACTGAAGCTTTCTTT. Encoded protein: CASSPPLDNTEAFF.